Given below is one TCR beta chain in context. This clone's antigen is unknown. The input lacks base qualities; no much larger clone sits a single base away. The data were obtained in a study of cytomegalovirus exposure and HLA in healthy donors (dated by TCRdb to the late 2010s). For context, the study as a whole: An earlier analysis of roughly 500 of the donors reported 250 to 300 Gb of sequence data and 120 million or so unique TCR beta sequences from 150 million to 200 million T cells. An early release that covered about 600 HLA-typed donors contained approximately 300 gigabases of sequencing data and 80 million or so unique TCR sequences. The genetic ancestry cluster associated with self-reported Caucasian donors included 81% of the roughly 380 genotyped donors. The study aimed to test whether cataloging public T cell receptors could reveal signatures of past pathogen exposure. The study used immunosequencing to profile the T cell repertoires of approximately 690 subjects and linked those repertoires to cytomegalovirus serostatus. In addition to the first cohort of 650 to 800 subjects, a separate validation cohort of 120 different subjects was used. High-throughput TCR immunosequencing, statistical association of individual TCRs with disease status, and machine learning were combined to predict cytomegalovirus infection status. In a later analysis, previously published TCR beta repertoires from fewer than 750 donors were re-analyzed and high-resolution HLA genotyping was added so that TCR occurrence patterns could be studied. In the later analysis, no new phenotypic data were used to find candidate immune exposures; instead, reliance was placed on TCR beta sequences and their occurrence across donors. To decide whether each TCR beta V gene segment behaved as functional or pseudogenic, an earlier analysis of fewer than 750 of the donors relied on high-throughput TCR beta sequencing. Donor age, sex, ethnicity and CMV serostatus were compiled together with the repertoire data. A later genetic analysis took genome-wide SNP genotypes for about 55% of the 666 donors and used that subset as a discovery cohort. All discovery cohort repertoires had been generated using a single sequencing platform. Class I and class II HLA loci were covered by the typing at four-digit resolution. The number of typed donors differed by locus: roughly 629-640 for A, B, C, DRB1 and DQB1; approximately 530 for DQA1; around 610 for DPA1; and about 450 for DPB1. About 5 DR-DQ haplotypes were handled as single units for association and clustering, since linkage in the cohort was strong. Among about 410 genotyped donors of the cohort, an average of approximately 240,000 unique TCR beta nucleotide sequences was sequenced per donor, of which about 19% were non-productive.

The cohort consisted of 666 healthy bone marrow donors. At the time of sampling, all cohort members were nominally healthy, though unrecorded immune exposures were likely present. The donor tested CMV seronegative and was one of the 352 seronegative cohort members. A peripheral blood sample was provided by each donor, and peripheral blood mononuclear cells were used for TCR beta sequencing. Genomic DNA was extracted from the blood cell samples with the Qiagen DNeasy Blood Extraction Kit. Overall study results and their limits: Three of the identified cytomegalovirus-associated TCR beta chains were confirmed in vitro to be specific for cytomegalovirus antigens. The only immune exposure information available for the cohort was CMV serostatus. According to a later analysis, TCR association rates differed among HLA loci, with DRB1 alleles showing the most associated TCRs and HLA-C alleles showing the fewest. In an earlier analysis of 587 of the donors, most TCR beta V segments appeared in productive rearrangements about 87% or about 30% of the time, broadly matching IMGT annotations. In a later analysis, about 17,000 TCR beta sequences were associated with specific HLA alleles at a false discovery rate of 0.05. According to the authors, the approach could potentially be generalized to other disease states and immunological phenotypes. V-gene and J-gene trimming of TCR beta chains was associated with a missense DCLRE1C variant in a later genetic analysis, and the association was replicated in an independent cohort. The study listed over 150 TCR beta chains as associated with cytomegalovirus. Most TCR sequences were observed very rarely across donors, whereas some public TCRs were present in many individuals. In a later analysis, HLA-associated TCR beta chains showed more clonal expansion and lower generation probabilities than non-associated chains that were equally common. Sequencing depth was assumed to be roughly uniform across donors in the presence/absence analyses, though that assumption may not hold. Most CMV-associated TCR beta chains appeared to be HLA-restricted in a later analysis, and the HLA associations seemed to be driven largely by CMV exposure. The sequencing pipeline was judged likely to have produced a cluster of highly shared sequence variants as a technical artifact. Correlated functional status among segregating V segments might reflect linkage disequilibrium, but an unknown experimental factor could not be ruled out. Strong co-occurrence of HLA alleles, especially DR and DQ, made assigning TCR associations to individual alleles difficult. Because some donors lacked HLA typing at each locus, the association tests relied only on the typed subset. The cohort was sequenced for TCR beta chains only, and without alpha or paired-chain data the features that could be detected were limited. A later analysis reported that several top co-occurrence clusters appeared linked to parvovirus B19, influenza, CMV and Epstein-Barr virus. In both the original and validation cohorts, the classifier was reported to diagnose cytomegalovirus status with high specificity and sensitivity. In a later genetic analysis, fewer N-insertions in productive TCRs were reported among donors in an Asian-associated ancestry cluster than the roughly 700-donor mean. A further reported finding was that TCR beta sequences accurately predicted the HLA-A and HLA-B alleles for most subjects in the first cohort. The earlier analysis of nearly 600 of the donors excluded some 15 rarely observed V segments, including chromosome 9 orphons, because counts were too low.

Library preparation used the immunoSEQ multiplex PCR assay. For the multiplex PCR, a mixture combining 60 forward primers for TCR Vbeta segments and 13 reverse primers for TCR Jbeta segments was used. The CDR3 region of rearranged TCR beta genes was amplified from genomic DNA with a multiplex PCR assay. Amplified TCR beta libraries were sequenced as 87-base-pair reads on the Illumina HiSeq System. In the source study's methods: A later analysis tallied 75 million to 95 million unique TCR beta chains across the 650 to 750 repertoires, and around 12 million of those chains were shared by two or more donors. Raw reads were error-corrected and collapsed into unique sequences by a nearest-neighbor algorithm in which closely related sequences were merged to remove PCR and sequencing errors. Alignment of CDR3 sequences to IMGT reference sequences was used to assign V, D and J gene segments. Each retained sequence needed at least a six-nucleotide match to both a V gene segment and a J gene segment. A rearrangement counted as productive if the CDR3 had no stop codons and remained in frame with V and J, and every other rearrangement counted as non-productive. CDR3 was defined according to IMGT convention as the region running from the second conserved V-encoded cysteine to the conserved J-encoded phenylalanine. The earlier analysis of approximately 500 of the donors excluded sequences that lacked an unambiguous match to a single V gene segment. An earlier analysis of about 600 of the donors called V segments functional above 56.7% productive rearrangements and segregating when the between-donor standard deviation exceeded 5%. A statistical classification framework was developed to diagnose cytomegalovirus status using the catalog of TCR beta chain sequences. In a later analysis, TCR nucleotide sequences were compared against IMGT/GENE-DB human TR gene sequences so that V and J genes could be assigned. The TCRdist pipeline was used in a later analysis to assign CDR3 sequences and most-parsimonious VDJ recombination scenarios. A later analysis defined each TCR beta chain by its CDR3 amino acid sequence plus V-gene family, and excluded reads lacking a unique V-gene family. A later analysis removed 500 to 650 highly shared, low-generation-probability nucleotide sequences to deal with suspected cross-contamination and a sequencing artifact. For each public chain, a later analysis derived a clonal expansion index from normalized ranks of inferred template counts within each repertoire. Generation probabilities in a later analysis came from a VDJ recombination model fitted to out-of-frame rearrangements, and those results were checked against IGoR. In a later analysis, hypergeometric tests were used to score TCR-TCR, TCR-HLA and TCR-CMV co-occurrence, with a repertoire-size bias correction applied to TCR pairs. In a later analysis, false discovery rates were estimated by permuting HLA or CMV assignments 20 times. In a later analysis, co-occurring TCRs were grouped using DBSCAN, with TCRdist sequence similarity added in when clustering inside HLA-allele-positive subsets. Co-occurrence clustering excluded repertoires with fewer than 30,000 or more than 120,000 public chains, plus five with anomalous nucleotide sharing. The table comes from immuneACCESS by way of TCRdb, which keeps in-frame sequences with V and J called. Part of the clones is missing from these tables; in studies checked, under half for an unresolved V gene and the rest for unknown reasons. For V, J and clone size, that table is used; D and trimming come from the DNA. In all, the sample holds some 130,000 clones, and less than 85% of those were seen once. The ten largest clones add up to about 1.5% of the sample.

This TCR derives from a man in his forties in good health and CMV-seronegative. The sequenced sample consisted of PBMCs.

CDR3 protein: CASSGAGGQVPEAFF. The DNA is as follows: TGTGCCAGCAGTGGGGCGGGGGGGCAGGTTCCTGAAGCTTTCTTT. The sequence joins TRBV6-1 to TRBJ1-1; TRBD1 is a weak D gene call, 6 bases matching. The cysteine opens and the phenylalanine closes a CDR3 of 15 amino acids. Kept here is only the CDR3 DNA, which spans 45 bases and is read in frame from base 1. The germline V gene yields MNHNS for CDR1 and SASEGT for CDR2. V is shortened by 4 bases, J by 6 bases, and the region joining them spans 18 bases.